This T cell receptor beta chain stems from a study of vaccination effects on CD4 cells after COVID-19. General study points: Marked clonal contraction was seen late after vaccination (in both infection- and vaccine-induced clones).

CDR1 and CDR2 (germline): KGHDR, SFDVKD. V lost 4 bases, J lost 5 bases, and 5 bases stayed unmatched. CDR3 length equals 15 residues. Using viral peptide pools, the ViraFEST assay grew out antigen-specific CD4+ T cells prior to sequencing. On roughly day 10 of culture, CD4+ T cells were separated out. Two doses of BNT162b2 or mRNA-1273 vaccine were administered to participants. The table came from immunoSEQ multiplex PCR; TCRdb's copy has only in-frame clones and leaves some out. The sample holds roughly 24,000 clones, roughly 85% seen once. About this clone itself: As yet, its antigen is unknown.

This receptor was obtained from a human donor who received a COVID-19 vaccine. Some clones in this sample may be carry-over from other donors' samples. The gene calls are TRBV24-1 and TRBJ2-1, with 9 nucleotides matching TRBD2. The sequencing here drew on CD4+ T cells from PBMCs cultured with SARS-CoV-2 spike peptides, taken after COVID-19 vaccination. CDR3 region: CATSEWRGGNNEQFF. The CDR3 DNA is TGTGCCACCAGTGAATGGCGGGGGGGGAACAATGAGCAGTTCTTC.